What follows is one T cell receptor (beta chain) and its context. Antigen unknown. The source of the sample is a study of Ad26.COV2.S vaccination and SARS-CoV-2 variants. Study results and caveats: Whether participants received vaccine or placebo, their non-spike TCR breadth was similar. Post-vaccination breadth of spike-specific CD8+ and CD4+ T cell responses was reportedly substantial. The TCR breadth and depth analyses may have understated or missed part of the total T cell responses.

The treatment was: around 19 received Ad26.COV2.S at low or high dose, single or two shots; about 5 received placebo; per-sample allocation not given. Samples analyzed were those drawn on day 63 after the first vaccine or placebo injection. Vaccination employed an Ad26 vector expressing the Wuhan-strain SARS-CoV-2 spike. Profiled with immunoSEQ multiplex PCR; TCRdb holds only in-frame clones, not every one. This sample carries 200,000 to 300,000 clones, 87% of them seen once, and the ten largest clones take roughly 3%. The V end was cut by 0 bases, the J end by 6 bases, with 12 bases between. Germline V gives CDR1 SGHRS, CDR2 YFSETQ. The CDR3 consists of 15 residues.

The sequencing used peripheral blood, collected in a trial of Ad26.COV2.S vaccine versus placebo. The sequence came from a person aged 18-65 years who received the Ad26.COV2.S COVID-19 vaccine or a placebo. This chain links TRBV5-1 with TRBJ1-4; D is ambiguous. CDR3: CASSLALDGYEKLFF. Written as DNA, the CDR3 is TGCGCCAGCAGCTTGGCTCTGGACGGTTATGAAAAACTGTTTTTT.